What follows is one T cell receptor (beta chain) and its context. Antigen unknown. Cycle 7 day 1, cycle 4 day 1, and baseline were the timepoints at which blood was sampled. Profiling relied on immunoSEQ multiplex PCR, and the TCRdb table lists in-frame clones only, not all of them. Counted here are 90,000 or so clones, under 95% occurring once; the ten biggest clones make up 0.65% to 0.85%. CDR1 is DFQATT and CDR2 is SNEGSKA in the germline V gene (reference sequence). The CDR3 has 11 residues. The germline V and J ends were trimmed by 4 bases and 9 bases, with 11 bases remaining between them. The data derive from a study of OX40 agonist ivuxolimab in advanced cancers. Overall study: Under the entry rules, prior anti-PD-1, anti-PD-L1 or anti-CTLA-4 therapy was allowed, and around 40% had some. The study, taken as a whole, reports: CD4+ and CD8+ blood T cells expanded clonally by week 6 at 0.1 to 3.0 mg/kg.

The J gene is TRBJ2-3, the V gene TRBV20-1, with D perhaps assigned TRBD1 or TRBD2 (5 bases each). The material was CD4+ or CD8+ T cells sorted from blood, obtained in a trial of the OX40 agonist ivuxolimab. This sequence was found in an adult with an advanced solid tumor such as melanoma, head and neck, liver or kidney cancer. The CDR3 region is CSATGTNTQYF. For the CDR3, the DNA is TGCAGTGCTACTGGGACGAACACGCAGTATTTT.